This TCR beta chain was retrieved from a study of blood T cells in healthy people across ages. Deletions cut 1 base from V and 2 bases from J, with 12 bases between. The CDR3 length is 16 residues. CDR1 and CDR2 from the germline V gene are MGHRA and YSYEKL. Primers used in a second PCR of about 6 to 12 cycles were a sample-barcoded 5' primer and a J-beta primer mix. TCRdb analysed the 5' RACE reads with MiXCR anew, one entry per CDR3 protein. The table includes over 450,000 distinct CDR3 sequences, under 30% detected once. The same data also contributed to another study, on T cells of mothers and their children.

What was sequenced was blood. V gene TRBV4-1 combines with J gene TRBJ2-1; TRBD1 is a possible D gene (6 bases). The source is a boy between 10 and 17 years old in good health. CDR3 nucleotides: TGCGCCAGCAGCCAAGCACAGGGAAGCACCTACAATGAGCAGTTCTTC. It encodes CASSQAQGSTYNEQFF.